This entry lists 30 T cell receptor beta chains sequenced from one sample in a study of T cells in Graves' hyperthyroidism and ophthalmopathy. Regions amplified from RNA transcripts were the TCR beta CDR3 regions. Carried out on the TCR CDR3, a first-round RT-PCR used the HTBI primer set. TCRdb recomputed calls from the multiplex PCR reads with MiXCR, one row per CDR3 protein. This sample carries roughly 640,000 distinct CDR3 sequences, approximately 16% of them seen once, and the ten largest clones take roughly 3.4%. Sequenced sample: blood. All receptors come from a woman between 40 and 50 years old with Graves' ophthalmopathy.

The CDR3 region has the DNA TGTGCCAGCAGCTTTGGGGACAGGGAATATGGCTACACCTTC. Protein sequence: CASSFGDREYGYTF. This chain connects TRBV5-6 to TRBJ1-2; 9 positions match TRBD1. The CDR3 is made up of 14 amino acids. The ends lost 2 bases at V and 5 bases at J; junction bases unmatched: 4. Germline V gene lookup returns CDR1 SGHDT and CDR2 YYEEEE.

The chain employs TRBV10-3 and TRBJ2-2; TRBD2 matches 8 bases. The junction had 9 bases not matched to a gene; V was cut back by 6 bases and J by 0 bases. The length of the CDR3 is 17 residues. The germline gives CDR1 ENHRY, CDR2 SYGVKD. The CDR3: CAISHGGGPPNTGELFF. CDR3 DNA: TGTGCCATCAGCCATGGCGGGGGGCCTCCGAACACCGGGGAGCTGTTTTTT.

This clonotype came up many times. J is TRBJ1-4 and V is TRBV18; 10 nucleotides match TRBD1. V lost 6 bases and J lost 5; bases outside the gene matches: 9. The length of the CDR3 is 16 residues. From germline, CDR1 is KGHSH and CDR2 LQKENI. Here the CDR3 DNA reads TGTGCCAGCTCGCACAGCCCGGGACAGGGGAATGAAAAACTGTTTTTT. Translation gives CASSHSPGQGNEKLFF.

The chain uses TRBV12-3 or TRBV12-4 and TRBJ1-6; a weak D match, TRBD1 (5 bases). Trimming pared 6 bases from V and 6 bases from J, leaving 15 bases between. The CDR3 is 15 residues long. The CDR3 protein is CASRRQSRPNSPLHF. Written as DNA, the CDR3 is TGTGCCAGCAGAAGACAGAGTAGGCCTAATTCACCCCTCCACTTT.

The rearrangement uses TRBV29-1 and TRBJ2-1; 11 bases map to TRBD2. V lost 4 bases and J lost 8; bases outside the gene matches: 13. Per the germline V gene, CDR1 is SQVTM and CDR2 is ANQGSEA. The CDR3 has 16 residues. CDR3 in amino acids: CSVVKVAGGQLDEQFF. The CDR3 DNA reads TGCAGCGTTGTGAAGGTAGCGGGGGGGCAGCTCGATGAGCAGTTCTTC.

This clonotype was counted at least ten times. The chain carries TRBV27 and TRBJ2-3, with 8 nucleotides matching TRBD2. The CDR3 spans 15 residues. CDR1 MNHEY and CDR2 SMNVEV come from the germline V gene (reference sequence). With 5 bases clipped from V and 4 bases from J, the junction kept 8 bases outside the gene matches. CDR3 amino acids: CASSLGGAGPDTQYF. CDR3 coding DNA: TGTGCCAGCAGTCTCGGGGGGGCCGGTCCAGATACGCAGTATTTT.

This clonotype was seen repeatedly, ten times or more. Here the CDR3 reads CASSRTSDTQYF. CDR3 DNA sequence: TGTGCCAGCAGCAGGACCTCAGATACGCAGTATTTT. The rearrangement uses TRBV2 and TRBJ2-3; no reliable D call. Trimming pared 6 bases from V and 4 bases from J, leaving 8 bases between. The germline V gene has CDR1 SNHLY and CDR2 FYNNEI. The CDR3 sequence is 12 residues long.

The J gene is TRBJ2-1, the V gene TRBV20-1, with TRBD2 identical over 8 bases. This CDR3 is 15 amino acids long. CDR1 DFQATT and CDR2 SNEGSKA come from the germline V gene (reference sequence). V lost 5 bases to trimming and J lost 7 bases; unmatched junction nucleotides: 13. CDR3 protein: CSALPTAGAGNEQFF. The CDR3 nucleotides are TGCAGTGCTTTACCCACAGCGGGAGCGGGGAATGAGCAGTTCTTC.

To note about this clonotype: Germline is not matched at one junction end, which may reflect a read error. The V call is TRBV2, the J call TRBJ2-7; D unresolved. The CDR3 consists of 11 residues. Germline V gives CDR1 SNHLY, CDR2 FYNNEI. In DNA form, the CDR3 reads TGTACCAGCAGCCCCACCTACGAGCAGTACTTC. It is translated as CTSSPTYEQYF.

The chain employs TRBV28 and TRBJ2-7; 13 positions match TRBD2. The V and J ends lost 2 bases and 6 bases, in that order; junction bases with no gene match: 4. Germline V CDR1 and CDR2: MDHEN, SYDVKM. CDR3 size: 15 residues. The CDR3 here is CASSLPGLAGFEQYF. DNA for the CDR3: TGTGCCAGCAGTTTACCGGGACTAGCGGGATTCGAGCAGTACTTC. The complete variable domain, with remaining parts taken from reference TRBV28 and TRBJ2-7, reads DVKVTQSSRYLVKRTGEKVFLECVQDMDHENMFWYRQDPGLGLRLIYFSYDVKMKEKGDIPEGYSVSREKKERFSLILESASTNQTSMYLCASSLPGLAGFEQYFGPGTRLTVT.

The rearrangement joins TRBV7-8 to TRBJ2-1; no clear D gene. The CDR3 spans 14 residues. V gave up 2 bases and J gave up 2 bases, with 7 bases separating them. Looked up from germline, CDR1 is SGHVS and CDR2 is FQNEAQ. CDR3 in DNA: TGTGCCAGCAGCTTACAGGCTACCTACAATGAGCAGTTCTTC. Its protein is CASSLQATYNEQFF.

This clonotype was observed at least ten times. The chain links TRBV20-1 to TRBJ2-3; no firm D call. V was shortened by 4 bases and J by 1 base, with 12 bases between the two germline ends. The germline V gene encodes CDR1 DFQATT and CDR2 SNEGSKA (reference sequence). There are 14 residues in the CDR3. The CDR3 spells CSATPPRGTDTQYF. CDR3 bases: TGCAGTGCTACCCCCCCCCGAGGCACAGATACGCAGTATTTT.

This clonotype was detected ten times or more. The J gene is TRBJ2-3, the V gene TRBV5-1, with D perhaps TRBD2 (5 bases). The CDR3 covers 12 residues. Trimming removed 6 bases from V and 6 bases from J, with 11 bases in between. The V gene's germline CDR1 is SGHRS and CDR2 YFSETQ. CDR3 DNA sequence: TGCGCCAGCACCATCGGGGAGGATACGCAGTATTTT. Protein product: CASTIGEDTQYF.

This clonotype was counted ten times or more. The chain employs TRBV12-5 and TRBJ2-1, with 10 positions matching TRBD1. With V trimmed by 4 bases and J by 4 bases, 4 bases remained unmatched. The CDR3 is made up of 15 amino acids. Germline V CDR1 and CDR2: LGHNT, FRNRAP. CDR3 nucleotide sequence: TGTGCTAGTGGTTCACCGGGACAGGGGTACAATGAGCAGTTCTTC. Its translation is CASGSPGQGYNEQFF.

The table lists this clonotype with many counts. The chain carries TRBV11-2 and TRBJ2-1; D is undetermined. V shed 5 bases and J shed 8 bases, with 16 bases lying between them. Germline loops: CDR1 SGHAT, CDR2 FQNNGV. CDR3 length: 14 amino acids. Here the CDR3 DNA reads TGTGCCAGCAGCCGTCCCAGGAGTGGCCATGAGCAGTTCTTC. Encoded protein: CASSRPRSGHEQFF.

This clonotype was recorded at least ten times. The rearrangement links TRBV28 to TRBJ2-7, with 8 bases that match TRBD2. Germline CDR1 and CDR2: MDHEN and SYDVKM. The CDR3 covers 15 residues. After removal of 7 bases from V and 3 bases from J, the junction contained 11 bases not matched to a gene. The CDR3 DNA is TGTGCCAGCACCCCCCCGAGCGGGAGTGGCTACGAGCAGTACTTC. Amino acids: CASTPPSGSGYEQYF.

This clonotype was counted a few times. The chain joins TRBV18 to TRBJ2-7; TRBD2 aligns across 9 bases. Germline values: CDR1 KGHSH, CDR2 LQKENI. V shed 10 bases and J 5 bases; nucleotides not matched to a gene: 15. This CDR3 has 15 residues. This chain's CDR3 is CATLRREGLGDEQYF. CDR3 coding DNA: TGTGCCACCTTGAGGCGGGAGGGCCTTGGGGACGAGCAGTACTTC.

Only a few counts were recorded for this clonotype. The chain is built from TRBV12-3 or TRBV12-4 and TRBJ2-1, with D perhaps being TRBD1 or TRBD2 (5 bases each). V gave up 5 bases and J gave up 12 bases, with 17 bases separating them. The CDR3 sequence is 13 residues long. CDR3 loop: CASSPRRGPSQFF. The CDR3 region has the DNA TGTGCCAGCAGTCCCCGACGGGGCCCGTCGCAGTTCTTC.

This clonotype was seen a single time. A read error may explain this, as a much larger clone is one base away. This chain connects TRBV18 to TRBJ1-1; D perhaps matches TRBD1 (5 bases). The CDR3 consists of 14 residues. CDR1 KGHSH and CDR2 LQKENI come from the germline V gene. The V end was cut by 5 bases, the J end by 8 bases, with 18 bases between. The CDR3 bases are TGTGCCAGCTCAATCGGGGCGGGGGAGAGAGAAGCTTTCTTT. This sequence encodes CASSIGAGEREAFF.

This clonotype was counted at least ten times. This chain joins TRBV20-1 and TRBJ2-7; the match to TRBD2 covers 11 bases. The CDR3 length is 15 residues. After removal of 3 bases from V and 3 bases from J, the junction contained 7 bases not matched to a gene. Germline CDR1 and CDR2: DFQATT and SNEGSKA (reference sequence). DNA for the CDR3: TGCAGTGCTAGCGCCACTAGCGGGGGTTTCTACGAGCAGTACTTC. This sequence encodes CSASATSGGFYEQYF.

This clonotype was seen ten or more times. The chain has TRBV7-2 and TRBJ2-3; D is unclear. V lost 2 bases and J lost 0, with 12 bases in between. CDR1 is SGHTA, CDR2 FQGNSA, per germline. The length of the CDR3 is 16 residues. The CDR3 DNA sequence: TGTGCCAGCAGCTTATCTAGTGGGCCTAGCACAGATACGCAGTATTTT. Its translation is CASSLSSGPSTDTQYF.

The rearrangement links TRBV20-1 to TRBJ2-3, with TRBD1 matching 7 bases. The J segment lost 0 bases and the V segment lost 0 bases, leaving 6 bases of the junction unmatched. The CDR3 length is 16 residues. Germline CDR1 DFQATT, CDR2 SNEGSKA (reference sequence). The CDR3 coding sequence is TGCAGTGCTAGAGATGGGGCCAGGGGGAGCACAGATACGCAGTATTTT. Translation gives CSARDGARGSTDTQYF.

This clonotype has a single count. This CDR3 is CASSGTGHSGSPLHF. Here the CDR3 DNA reads TGTGCCAGCAGTGGGACAGGTCACAGTGGGTCACCCCTCCACTTT. The chain employs TRBV6-1 and TRBJ1-6, with 7 nucleotides matching TRBD1. The CDR3 contains 15 residues. Germline V gives CDR1 MNHNS, CDR2 SASEGT. V shed 4 bases, J shed 10 bases, and the junction held 10 bases outside the gene matches.

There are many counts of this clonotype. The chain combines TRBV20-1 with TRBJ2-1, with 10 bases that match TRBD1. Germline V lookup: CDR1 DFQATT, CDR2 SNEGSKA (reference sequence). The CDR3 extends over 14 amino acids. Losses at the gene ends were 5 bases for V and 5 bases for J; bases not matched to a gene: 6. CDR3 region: CSAPWDRGDNEQFF. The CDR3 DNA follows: TGCAGTGCTCCCTGGGACAGGGGAGACAATGAGCAGTTCTTC.

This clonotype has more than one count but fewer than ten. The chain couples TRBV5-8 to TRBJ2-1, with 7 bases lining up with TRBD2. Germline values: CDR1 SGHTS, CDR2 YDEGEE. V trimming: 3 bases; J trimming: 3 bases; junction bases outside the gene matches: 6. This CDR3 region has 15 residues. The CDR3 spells CASSYGGTIYNEQFF. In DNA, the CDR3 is TGTGCCAGCAGCTACGGGGGGACTATCTACAATGAGCAGTTCTTC.

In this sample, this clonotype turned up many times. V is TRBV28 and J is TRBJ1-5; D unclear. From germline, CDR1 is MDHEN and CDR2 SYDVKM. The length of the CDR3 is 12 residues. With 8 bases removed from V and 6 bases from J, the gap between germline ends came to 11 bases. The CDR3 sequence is CASQSEGQPQHF. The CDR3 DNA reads TGTGCCAGCCAAAGCGAGGGTCAGCCCCAGCATTTT.

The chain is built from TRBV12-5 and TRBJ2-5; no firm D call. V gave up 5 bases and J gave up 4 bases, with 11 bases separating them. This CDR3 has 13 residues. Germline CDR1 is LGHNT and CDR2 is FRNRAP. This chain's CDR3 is CASGQSGGETQYF. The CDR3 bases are TGTGCTAGTGGTCAAAGTGGCGGAGAGACCCAGTACTTC.

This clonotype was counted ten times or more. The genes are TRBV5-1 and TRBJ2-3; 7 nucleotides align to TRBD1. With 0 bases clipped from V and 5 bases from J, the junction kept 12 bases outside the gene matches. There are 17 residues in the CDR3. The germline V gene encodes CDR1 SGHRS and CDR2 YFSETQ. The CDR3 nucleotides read TGCGCCAGCAGCTTGGCCTCTGTGGGACAGAAGGAAGATACGCAGTATTTT. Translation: CASSLASVGQKEDTQYF.

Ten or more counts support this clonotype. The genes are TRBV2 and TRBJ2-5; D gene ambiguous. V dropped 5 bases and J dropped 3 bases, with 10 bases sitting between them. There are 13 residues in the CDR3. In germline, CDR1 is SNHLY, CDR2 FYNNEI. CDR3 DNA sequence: TGTGCCAGCAGTTTCGTAACAGAAGAGACCCAGTACTTC. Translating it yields CASSFVTEETQYF.

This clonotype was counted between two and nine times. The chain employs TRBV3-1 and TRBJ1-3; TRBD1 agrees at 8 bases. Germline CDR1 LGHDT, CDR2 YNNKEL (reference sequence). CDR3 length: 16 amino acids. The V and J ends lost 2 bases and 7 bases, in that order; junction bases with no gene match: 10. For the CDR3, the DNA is TGTGCCAGCAGCCAAACCAACGGACAGGGAAGGAACACCATATATTTT. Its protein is CASSQTNGQGRNTIYF.